Presented here are 10 T cell receptor beta chains from one specimen sequenced in a study of shared clonotypes between healthy human individuals. Libraries were prepared by immunoSEQ multiplex PCR; TCRdb keeps only in-frame clonotypes and omits some of them. This table holds hundreds of thousands of clones, 96% found once. CD45RO negativity and positive selection for CCR7 defined naive CD8 cells, a population that excluded terminally differentiated effector memory CD45RA+ cells. Material for sequencing was naive CD8+ T cells sorted from blood. The receptor source for this set is a woman aged 25-40 years in good health.

This rearrangement joins TRBV6-5 to TRBJ2-5, with TRBD2 as a possible D gene (6 bases). In germline, CDR1 is MNHEY, CDR2 SVGAGI. V lost 7 bases and J 9 bases, leaving 21 bases between the germline ends. This CDR3 has 14 amino acids. The CDR3 bases are TGTGCCAGCACCCCCCGGAGTTCCGGGGGACCCCAGTACTTC. This sequence encodes CASTPRSSGGPQYF.

The rearrangement uses TRBV9 and TRBJ2-7; 9 nucleotides match TRBD1. This CDR3 is built from 15 residues. The V gene's germline CDR1 is SGDLS and CDR2 YYNGEE. With V trimmed by 4 bases and J by 3 bases, 8 bases remained unmatched. Here the CDR3 reads CASSLRTGEDYEQYF. The CDR3 DNA reads TGTGCCAGCAGCCTCCGGACAGGGGAAGACTACGAGCAGTACTTC.

J is TRBJ2-7 and V is TRBV19; D is tentatively TRBD1 or TRBD2 (5 bases each). The ends were cut back, 4 bases at V and 2 bases at J, with 9 bases in the middle. This CDR3 region has 13 residues. CDR1 and CDR2 (germline): LNHDA, SQIVND (reference sequence). CDR3 DNA: TGTGCCAGTAGTACCGTGGGACCCTACGAGCAGTACTTC. Translation gives CASSTVGPYEQYF.

V gene TRBV7-8 combines with J gene TRBJ2-1, with a weak D call TRBD2 (5 bases). The germline gives CDR1 SGHVS, CDR2 FQNEAQ. Trimming stripped 2 bases from V and 0 bases from J, with 8 bases between. The CDR3 sequence is 15 residues long. CDR3 in amino acids: CASSLLRGSYNEQFF. CDR3 in DNA: TGTGCCAGCAGCTTATTACGGGGCTCCTACAATGAGCAGTTCTTC.

V is TRBV9 and J is TRBJ2-5; no clear D gene. The J call is doubtful: the DNA matches TRBJ2-7 better. CDR1 is SGDLS and CDR2 is YYNGEE in the germline V gene. The CDR3 runs 15 residues. The CDR3 reads CASSAEDLGSYEQYF. The CDR3 DNA is TGTGCCAGCAGCGCAGAGGATCTCGGCTCCTACGAGCAGTACTTC.

This chain links TRBV10-3 with TRBJ2-6, with D uncertain. The germline V and J ends were trimmed by 3 bases and 2 bases, with 8 bases remaining between them. The CDR3 has 15 residues. Germline V gene lookup returns CDR1 ENHRY and CDR2 SYGVKD. The CDR3 nucleotides read TGTGCCATCAGTGATAGCCAGGCTGGGGCCAACGTCCTGACTTTC. Encoded protein: CAISDSQAGANVLTF.

The gene calls are TRBV2 and TRBJ2-1, with D perhaps TRBD2 (6 bases). V dropped 6 bases and J dropped 0 bases, with 12 bases sitting between them. From germline, CDR1 is SNHLY and CDR2 FYNNEI. There are 15 residues in the CDR3. The CDR3 loop reads CASRGTLSSYNEQFF. CDR3 nucleotides: TGTGCCAGCAGAGGGACTTTGAGCTCCTACAATGAGCAGTTCTTC.

The chain uses TRBV28 and TRBJ1-2; 7 bases are shared with TRBD1. V was clipped by 6 bases and J by 8 bases; unmatched bases: 12. The CDR3 loop spans 14 amino acids. Looked up from germline, CDR1 is MDHEN and CDR2 is SYDVKM. CDR3 region: CASSYNNRQGGYTF. In DNA form, the CDR3 reads TGTGCCAGCAGCTACAATAATAGACAGGGCGGCTACACCTTC.

The V gene is TRBV5-1, the J gene TRBJ2-3; a weak D match, TRBD2 (5 bases). V lost 2 bases to trimming and J lost 6 bases, with 22 bases between them. The germline V gene has CDR1 SGHRS and CDR2 YFSETQ. This CDR3 has 17 residues. The DNA of the CDR3 is TGCGCCAGCAGCTTCTTAGCTCGTGGGAGCGAGGGCGATACGCAGTATTTT. Its protein is CASSFLARGSEGDTQYF.

This sequence joins TRBV27 and TRBJ2-1; TRBD2 aligns across 15 bases. CDR3 length equals 15 residues. V was clipped by 10 bases and J by 8 bases; unmatched bases: 9. In germline, CDR1 is MNHEY, CDR2 SMNVEV (reference sequence). The CDR3 region has the DNA TGTGCCACTCACTCCGGGACTAGCGGGAGGTATGAGCAGTTCTTC. Translated, it gives CATHSGTSGRYEQFF.